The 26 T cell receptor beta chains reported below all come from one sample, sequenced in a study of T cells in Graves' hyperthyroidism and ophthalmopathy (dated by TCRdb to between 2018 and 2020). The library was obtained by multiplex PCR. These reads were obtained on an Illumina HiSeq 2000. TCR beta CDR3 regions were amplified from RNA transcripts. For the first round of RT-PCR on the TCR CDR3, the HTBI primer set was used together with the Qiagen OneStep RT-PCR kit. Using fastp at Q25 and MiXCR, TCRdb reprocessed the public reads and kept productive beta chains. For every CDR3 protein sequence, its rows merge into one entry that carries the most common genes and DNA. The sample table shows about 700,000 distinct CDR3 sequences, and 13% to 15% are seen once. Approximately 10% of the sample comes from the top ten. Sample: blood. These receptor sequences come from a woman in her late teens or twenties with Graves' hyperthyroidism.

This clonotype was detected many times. CDR3 in DNA: TGTGCCAGCAGCTTCGCTCGTCGCAAGACTGATACGCAGTATTTT. It encodes CASSFARRKTDTQYF. The chain recombines TRBV11-2 with TRBJ2-3; D ambiguous. The CDR3 contains 15 residues. V lost 3 bases to trimming and J lost 6 bases, with 16 bases between them. Germline lookup yields CDR1 SGHAT and CDR2 FQNNGV.

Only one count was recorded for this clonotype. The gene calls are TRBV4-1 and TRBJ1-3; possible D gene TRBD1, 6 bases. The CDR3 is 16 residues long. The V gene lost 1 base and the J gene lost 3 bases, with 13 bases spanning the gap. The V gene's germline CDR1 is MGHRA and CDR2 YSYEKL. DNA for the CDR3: TGCGCCAGCAGCCAAGGCTTTAGGGACAATGGAAACACCATATATTTT. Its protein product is CASSQGFRDNGNTIYF.

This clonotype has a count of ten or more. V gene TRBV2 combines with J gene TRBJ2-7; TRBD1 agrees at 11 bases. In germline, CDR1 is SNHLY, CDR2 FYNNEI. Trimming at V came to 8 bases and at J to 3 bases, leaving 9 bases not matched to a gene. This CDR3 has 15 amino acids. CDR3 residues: CASAGGTGGNYEQYF. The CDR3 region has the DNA TGTGCCAGCGCGGGGGGGACAGGGGGGAACTACGAGCAGTACTTC.

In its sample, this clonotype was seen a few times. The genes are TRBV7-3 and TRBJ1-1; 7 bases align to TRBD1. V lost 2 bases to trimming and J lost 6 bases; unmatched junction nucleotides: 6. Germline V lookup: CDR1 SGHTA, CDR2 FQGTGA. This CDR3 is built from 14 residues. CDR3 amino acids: CASSLGTDRAEAFF. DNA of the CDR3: TGTGCCAGCAGCTTAGGGACCGACAGGGCTGAAGCTTTCTTT.

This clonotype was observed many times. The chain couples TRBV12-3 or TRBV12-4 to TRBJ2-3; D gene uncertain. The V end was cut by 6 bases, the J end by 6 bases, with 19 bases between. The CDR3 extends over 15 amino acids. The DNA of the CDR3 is TGTGCCAGCAGCGCCCCGTGGGTCTCAAAGGATACGCAGTATTTT. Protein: CASSAPWVSKDTQYF.

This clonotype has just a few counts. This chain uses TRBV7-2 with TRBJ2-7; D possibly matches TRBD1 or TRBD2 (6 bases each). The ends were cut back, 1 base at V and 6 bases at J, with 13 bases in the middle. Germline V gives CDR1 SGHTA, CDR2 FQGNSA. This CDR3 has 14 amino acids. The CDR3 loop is CASSLDWGAGEQYF. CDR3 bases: TGTGCCAGCAGCTTAGATTGGGGGGCGGGCGAGCAGTACTTC.

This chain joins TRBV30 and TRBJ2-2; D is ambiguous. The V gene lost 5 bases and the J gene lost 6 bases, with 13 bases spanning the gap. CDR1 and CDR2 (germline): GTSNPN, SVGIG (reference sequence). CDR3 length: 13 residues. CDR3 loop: CAWSPEVPGELFF. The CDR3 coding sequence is TGTGCCTGGTCCCCAGAGGTCCCCGGGGAGCTGTTTTTT.

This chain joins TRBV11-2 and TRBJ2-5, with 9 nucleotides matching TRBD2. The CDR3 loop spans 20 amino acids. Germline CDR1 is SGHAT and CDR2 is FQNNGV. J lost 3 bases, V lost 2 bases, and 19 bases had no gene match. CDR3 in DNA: TGTGCCAGCAGCTTAATGCCTAGCGGGATACTTCTACCAAGAAAAGAGACCCAGTACTTC. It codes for CASSLMPSGILLPRKETQYF.

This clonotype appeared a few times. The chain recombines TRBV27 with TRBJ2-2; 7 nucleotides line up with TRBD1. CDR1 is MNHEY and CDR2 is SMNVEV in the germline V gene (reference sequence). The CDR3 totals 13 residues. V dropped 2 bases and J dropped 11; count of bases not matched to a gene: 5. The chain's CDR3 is CASSLGDSVELFF. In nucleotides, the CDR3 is TGTGCCAGCAGTTTAGGGGACAGCGTTGAGCTGTTTTTT.

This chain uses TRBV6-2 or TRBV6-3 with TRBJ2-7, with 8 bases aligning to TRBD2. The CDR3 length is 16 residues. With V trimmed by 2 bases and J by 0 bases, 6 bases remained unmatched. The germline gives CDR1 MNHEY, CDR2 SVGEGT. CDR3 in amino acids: CASSYPTSDSSYEQYF. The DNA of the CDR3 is TGTGCCAGCAGTTACCCGACTAGCGACAGCTCCTACGAGCAGTACTTC.

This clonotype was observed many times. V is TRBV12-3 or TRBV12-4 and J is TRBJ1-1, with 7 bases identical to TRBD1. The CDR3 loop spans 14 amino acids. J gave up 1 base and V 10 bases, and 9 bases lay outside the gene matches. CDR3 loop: CATGWQGGNTEAFF. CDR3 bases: TGTGCCACCGGATGGCAGGGGGGGAACACTGAAGCTTTCTTT.

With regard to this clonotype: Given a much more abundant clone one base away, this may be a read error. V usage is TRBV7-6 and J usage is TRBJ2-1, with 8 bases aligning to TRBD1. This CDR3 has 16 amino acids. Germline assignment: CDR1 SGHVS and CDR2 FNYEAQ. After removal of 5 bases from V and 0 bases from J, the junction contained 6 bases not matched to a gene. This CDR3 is CASSPRTGRSYNEQFF. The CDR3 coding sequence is TGTGCCAGCAGCCCCCGGACAGGGCGCTCCTACAATGAGCAGTTCTTC.

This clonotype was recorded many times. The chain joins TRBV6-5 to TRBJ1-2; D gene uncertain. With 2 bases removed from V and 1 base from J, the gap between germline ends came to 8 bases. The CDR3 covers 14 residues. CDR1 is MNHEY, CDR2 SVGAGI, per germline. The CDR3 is CASSYARDNYGYTF. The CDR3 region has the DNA TGTGCCAGCAGTTACGCCAGAGATAACTATGGCTACACCTTC.

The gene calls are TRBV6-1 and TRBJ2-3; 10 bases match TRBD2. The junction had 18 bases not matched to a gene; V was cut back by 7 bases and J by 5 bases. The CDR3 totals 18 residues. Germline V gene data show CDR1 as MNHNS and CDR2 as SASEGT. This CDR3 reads CASMKRLAGVLTLDTQYF. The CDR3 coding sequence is TGTGCCAGCATGAAGCGGCTAGCGGGAGTACTTACATTAGATACGCAGTATTTT.

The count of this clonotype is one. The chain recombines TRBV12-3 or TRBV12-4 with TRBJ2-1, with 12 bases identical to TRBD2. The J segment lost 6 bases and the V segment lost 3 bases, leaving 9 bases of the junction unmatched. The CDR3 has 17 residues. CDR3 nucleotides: TGTGCCAGCAGTTTGTACACTAGCGGGAGGCTTTTCAATGAGCAGTTCTTC. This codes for CASSLYTSGRLFNEQFF.

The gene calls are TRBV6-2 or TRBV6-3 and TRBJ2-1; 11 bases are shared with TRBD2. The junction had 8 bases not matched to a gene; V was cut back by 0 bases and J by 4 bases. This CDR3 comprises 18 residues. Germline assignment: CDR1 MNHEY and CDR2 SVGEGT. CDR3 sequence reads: CASSYSFPSGRLYNEQFF. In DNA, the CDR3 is TGTGCCAGCAGTTACTCGTTCCCTAGCGGGAGGTTGTACAATGAGCAGTTCTTC.

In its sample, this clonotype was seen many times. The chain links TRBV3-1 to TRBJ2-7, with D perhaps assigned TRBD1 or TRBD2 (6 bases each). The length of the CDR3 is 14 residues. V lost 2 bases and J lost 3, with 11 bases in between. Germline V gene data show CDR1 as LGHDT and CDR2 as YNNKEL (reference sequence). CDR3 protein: CASSQQEGGYEQYF. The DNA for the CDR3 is TGTGCCAGCAGCCAACAGGAGGGGGGCTACGAGCAGTACTTC.

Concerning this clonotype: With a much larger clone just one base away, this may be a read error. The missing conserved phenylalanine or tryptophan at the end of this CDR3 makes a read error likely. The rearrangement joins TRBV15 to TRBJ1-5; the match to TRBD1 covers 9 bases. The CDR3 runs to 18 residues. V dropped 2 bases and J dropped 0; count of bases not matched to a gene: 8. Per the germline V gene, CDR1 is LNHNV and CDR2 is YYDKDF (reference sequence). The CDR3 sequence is CATSRTGLTGGSNQPQHL. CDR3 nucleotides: TGTGCCACCAGCAGAACTGGCTTGACAGGGGGTAGCAATCAGCCCCAGCATCTT.

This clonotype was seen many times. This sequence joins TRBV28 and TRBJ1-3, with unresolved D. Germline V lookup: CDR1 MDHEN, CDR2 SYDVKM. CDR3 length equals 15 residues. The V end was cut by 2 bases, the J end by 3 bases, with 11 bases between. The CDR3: CASSLGGGLGNTIYF. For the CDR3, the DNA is TGTGCCAGCAGTTTAGGCGGAGGACTTGGAAACACCATATATTTT.

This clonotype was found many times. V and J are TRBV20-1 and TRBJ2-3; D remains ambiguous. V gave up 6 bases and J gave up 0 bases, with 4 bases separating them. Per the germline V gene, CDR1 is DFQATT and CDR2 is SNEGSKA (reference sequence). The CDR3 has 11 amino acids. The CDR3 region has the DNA TGCAGTGCCACTAGCACAGATACGCAGTATTTT. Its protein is CSATSTDTQYF.

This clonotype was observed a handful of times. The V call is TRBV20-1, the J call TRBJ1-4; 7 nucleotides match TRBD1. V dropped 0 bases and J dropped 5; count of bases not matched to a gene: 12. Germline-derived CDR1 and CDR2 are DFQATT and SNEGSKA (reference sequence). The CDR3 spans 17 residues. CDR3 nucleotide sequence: TGCAGTGCTAGAGATACAAGAAGACAGGGTAGGAATGAAAAACTGTTTTTT. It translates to CSARDTRRQGRNEKLFF.

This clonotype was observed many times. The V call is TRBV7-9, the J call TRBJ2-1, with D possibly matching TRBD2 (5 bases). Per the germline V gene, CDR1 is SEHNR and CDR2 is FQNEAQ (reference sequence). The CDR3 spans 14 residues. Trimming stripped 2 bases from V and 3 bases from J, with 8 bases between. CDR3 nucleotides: TGTGCCAGCAGCTTAAGGACTGGCTACAATGAGCAGTTCTTC. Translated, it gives CASSLRTGYNEQFF.

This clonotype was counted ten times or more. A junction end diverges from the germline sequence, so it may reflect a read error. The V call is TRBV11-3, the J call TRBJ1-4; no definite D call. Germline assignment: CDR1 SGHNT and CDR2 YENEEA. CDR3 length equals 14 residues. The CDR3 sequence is CASSLEGTNEKLFF. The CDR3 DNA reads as TGTGCCAGCAGTTTAGAGGGAACTAATGAAAAACTGTTTTTT.

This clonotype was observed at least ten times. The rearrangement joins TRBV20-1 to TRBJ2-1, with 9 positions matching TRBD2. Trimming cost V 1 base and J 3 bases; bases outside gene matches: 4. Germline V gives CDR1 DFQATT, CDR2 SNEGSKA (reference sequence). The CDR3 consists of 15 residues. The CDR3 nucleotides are TGCAGTGCTAGAGTAGGGACTAGCAGCTACAATGAGCAGTTCTTC. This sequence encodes CSARVGTSSYNEQFF.

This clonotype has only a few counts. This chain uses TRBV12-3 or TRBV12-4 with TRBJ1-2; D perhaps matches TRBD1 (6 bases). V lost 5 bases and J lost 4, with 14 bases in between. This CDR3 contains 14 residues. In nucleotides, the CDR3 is TGTGCCAGCAGTCCCCGGGGGGCCCGCTATGGCTACACCTTC. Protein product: CASSPRGARYGYTF.

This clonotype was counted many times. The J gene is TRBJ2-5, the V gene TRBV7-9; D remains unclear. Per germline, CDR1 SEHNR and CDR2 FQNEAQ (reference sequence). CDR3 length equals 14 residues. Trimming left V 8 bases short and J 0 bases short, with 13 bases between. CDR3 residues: CASLSMGYQETQYF. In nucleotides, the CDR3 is TGTGCCAGCCTATCCATGGGGTACCAAGAGACCCAGTACTTC.